This TCR beta chain was sequenced in a study of early stage breast cancer tumors. Sequencing was performed with immunoSEQ multiplex PCR; in TCRdb, only in-frame clones are kept and a portion is missing. The data contain just over 70,000 clones, under 85% of them singletons. V lost 0 bases and J 2 bases, leaving 8 bases between the germline ends. This CDR3 has 14 residues. Germline V gene sequence: CDR1 SGHTS, CDR2 YDEGEE. The sequence was collected from a person aged 55 to 75 with breast cancer. The sequenced material came from blood. The rearrangement joins TRBV5-8 to TRBJ1-2, with no clear D. CDR3 amino acids: CASSLALRNYGYTF. The CDR3 nucleotides read TGTGCCAGCAGCTTGGCCTTACGAAACTATGGCTACACCTTC.